This T cell receptor (beta chain) comes out of a study of blood T cell repertoires in COVID-19. CDR3 length: 13 amino acids. Germline values: CDR1 SQVTM, CDR2 ANQGSEA. Trimming at V came to 4 bases and at J to 4 bases, leaving 6 bases not matched to a gene. In the original analysis: Estimated nucleated cell counts came from reference gene primer amplification. Only in-frame clones appear in the TCRdb table, and some are missing; sequencing was by immunoSEQ multiplex PCR. That table furnishes V, J and clone size, whereas the DNA furnished D and trimming. This sample yields around 200,000 clones, of which approximately 80% are seen a single time; about 7% belongs to the top ten.

The specimen was peripheral blood. The TCR originated in a human donor in a cohort sampled during active COVID-19. The chain is built from TRBV29-1 and TRBJ1-1; TRBD1 matches at 7 bases. DNA for the CDR3: TGCAGCGTTGTCGGGACAGTGGGCACTGAAGCTTTCTTT. Protein product: CSVVGTVGTEAFF.